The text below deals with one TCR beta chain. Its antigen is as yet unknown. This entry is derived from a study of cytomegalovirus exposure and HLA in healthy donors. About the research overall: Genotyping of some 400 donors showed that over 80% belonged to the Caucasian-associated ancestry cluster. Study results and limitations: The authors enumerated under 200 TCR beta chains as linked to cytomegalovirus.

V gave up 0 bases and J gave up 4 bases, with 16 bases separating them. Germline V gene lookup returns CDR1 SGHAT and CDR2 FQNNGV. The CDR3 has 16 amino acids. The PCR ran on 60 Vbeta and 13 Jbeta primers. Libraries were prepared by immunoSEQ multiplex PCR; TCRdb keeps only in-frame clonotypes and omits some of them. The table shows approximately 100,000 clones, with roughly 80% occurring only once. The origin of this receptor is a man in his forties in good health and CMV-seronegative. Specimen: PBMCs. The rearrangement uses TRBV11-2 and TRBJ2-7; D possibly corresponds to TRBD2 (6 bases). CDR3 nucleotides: TGTGCCAGCAGCTTAGATACTAGCTCTCCTCTTTACGAGCAGTACTTC. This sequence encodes CASSLDTSSPLYEQYF.